What follows is one TCR beta chain and its context. Clones were sequenced by immunoSEQ multiplex PCR, and TCRdb holds only the in-frame ones, with some missing. In the table there are roughly 60,000 clones, 70% to 85% of which are singletons. Germline V gene lookup returns CDR1 LGHNA and CDR2 YNFKEQ. The CDR3 sequence is 14 residues long. The V end lost 1 base, the J end lost 5 bases, and 11 bases lay between the germline ends. The data were taken from a study of blood T cell repertoires in COVID-19. Study context: In each case, the material was cDNA or gDNA derived from T cells, B-cell-depleted T cells, or PBMCs.

This sequence joins TRBV4-2 and TRBJ2-5; D ambiguous. This receptor was taken from a man between 60 and 75 years old with acute or convalescent COVID-19. Sequencing used peripheral blood. CDR3 in amino acids: CASSQGTSLETQYF. The CDR3 nucleotides read TGTGCCAGCAGCCAAGGAACAAGTCTTGAGACCCAGTACTTC.